This TCR beta chain stems from a study of blood T cell repertoires in COVID-19. Under the authors' procedure: It was from reference gene primer amplification that nucleated cell counts were estimated. Using immunoSEQ multiplex PCR, the repertoire was profiled, and TCRdb retains in-frame clones only, with some absent. The D gene and trimming were derived from the DNA, and the V and J assignments and clone size from that table. The data show under 65,000 clones, with 91% seen just once and over 7.5% held by the top ten. The V and J ends lost 0 bases and 12 bases, in that order; junction bases with no gene match: 8. From germline, CDR1 is LGHDT and CDR2 YNNKEL (reference sequence). The CDR3 loop spans 14 amino acids.

The sequenced sample consisted of peripheral blood. The chain has TRBV3-1 (or the pseudogene TRBV3-2) and TRBJ2-1; 7 bases align to TRBD1. This sequence was found in a human donor in a cohort sampled during active COVID-19. The CDR3 bases are TGTGCCAGCAGCCAAGATCCTGGGGACAGTATGCAGTTCTTC. Its protein product is CASSQDPGDSMQFF.